This T cell receptor (beta chain) was found in a study of cytomegalovirus exposure and HLA in healthy donors. General study findings and limits: Presence/absence analyses took donor sequencing depth as roughly uniform.

PCR was performed using 60 Vbeta and 13 Jbeta primers. The protocol was immunoSEQ multiplex PCR, while the TCRdb copy is restricted to in-frame clones and leaves out a portion. The table has 180,000 or so clones, 75% to 85% seen once; the top ten hold under 2.5%. The V end lost 1 base, the J end lost 5 bases, and 9 bases lay between the germline ends. The CDR3 is 14 amino acids. Germline V lookup: CDR1 SGHTS, CDR2 YDEGEE. This clone was counted between two and nine times. Its antigen is undetermined. The V and J genes are TRBV5-8 and TRBJ2-2; D not certain. Sequencing was done on a sample of PBMCs. This TCR derives from a woman in her 30s in good health and CMV-seropositive. CDR3: CASSLSFGTGELFF. The CDR3 DNA is TGTGCCAGCAGCTTGTCGTTCGGGACCGGGGAGCTGTTTTTT. Complete variable domain (other parts from reference TRBV5-8 and TRBJ2-2): EAGVTQSPTHLIKTRGQQATLRCSPISGHTSVYWYQQALGLGLQFLLWYDEGEERNRGNFPPRFSGRQFPNYSSELNVNALELEDSALYLCASSLSFGTGELFFGEGSRLTVL.